This T cell receptor beta chain derives from a study of regulatory T cells in long-lasting Graves disease. Building the TCR beta libraries relied on iRepertoire HTBI primers, and CDR3 regions underwent Arm-PCR. Using its own MiXCR run on the multiplex PCR reads, TCRdb lists one record per CDR3 protein. This table holds more than 400,000 distinct CDR3 sequences, around 15% found once. In germline, CDR1 is GTSNPN, CDR2 SVGIG (reference sequence). The CDR3 contains 13 residues. This clonotype has at least ten counts. The time point: newly diagnosed GD, antithyroid drugs for less than 3 months. The TCR library was made from RNA that had been extracted from PBMCs in TRIzol. Separately, the same data were catalogued under a study of T cells in Graves' hyperthyroidism and ophthalmopathy. According to that study: The definition of stable Graves' hyperthyroidism was no ophthalmopathy progression within 18 months.

This specimen was peripheral blood mononuclear cells (PBMCs), taken at new diagnosis, from a patient treated with antithyroid drugs. The chain links TRBV30 to TRBJ2-5, with 11 bases aligning to TRBD2. The J call may be incorrect, as the DNA end agrees better with TRBJ2-1. The TCR sequence derives from a woman in her twenties or thirties with Graves disease. The CDR3 protein is CASTSGSVNEQFF. The CDR3, as DNA: TGTGCCAGTACTAGCGGGAGTGTCAATGAGCAGTTCTTC.